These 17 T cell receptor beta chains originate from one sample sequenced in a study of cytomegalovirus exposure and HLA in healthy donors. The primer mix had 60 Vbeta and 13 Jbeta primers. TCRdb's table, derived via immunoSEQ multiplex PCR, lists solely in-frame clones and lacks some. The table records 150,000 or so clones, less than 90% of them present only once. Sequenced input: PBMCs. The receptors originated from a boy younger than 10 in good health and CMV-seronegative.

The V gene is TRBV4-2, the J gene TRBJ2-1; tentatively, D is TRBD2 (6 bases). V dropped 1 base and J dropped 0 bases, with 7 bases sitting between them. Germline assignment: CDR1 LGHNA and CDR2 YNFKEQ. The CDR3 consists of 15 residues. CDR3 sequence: CASSQAGSSYNEQFF. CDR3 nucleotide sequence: TGTGCCAGCAGCCAAGCCGGGAGCTCCTACAATGAGCAGTTCTTC.

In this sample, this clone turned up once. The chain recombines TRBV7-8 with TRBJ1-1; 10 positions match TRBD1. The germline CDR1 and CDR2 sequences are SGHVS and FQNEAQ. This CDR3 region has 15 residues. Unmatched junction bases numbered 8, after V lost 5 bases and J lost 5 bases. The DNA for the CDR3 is TGTGCCAGCAGCCCCCTGACAGGGGGCGGGACTGAAGCTTTCTTT. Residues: CASSPLTGGGTEAFF.

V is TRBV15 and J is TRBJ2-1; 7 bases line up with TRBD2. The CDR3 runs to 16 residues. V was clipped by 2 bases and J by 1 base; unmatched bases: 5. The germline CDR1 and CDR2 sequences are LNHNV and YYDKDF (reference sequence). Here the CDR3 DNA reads TGTGCCACCAGCAGATCCGGCGGGAGTTCCTACAATGAGCAGTTCTTC. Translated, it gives CATSRSGGSSYNEQFF. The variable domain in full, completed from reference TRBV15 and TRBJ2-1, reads DAMVIQNPRYQVTQFGKPVTLSCSQTLNHNVMYWYQQKSSQAPKLLFHYYDKDFNNEADTPDNFQSRRPNTSFCFLDIRSPGLGDTAMYLCATSRSGGSSYNEQFFGPGTRLTVL.

CDR3 loop: CASSRRDRGLDTQYF. The DNA for the CDR3 is TGTGCCAGCAGCCGCCGGGACAGGGGGTTAGATACGCAGTATTTT. The chain carries TRBV6-5 and TRBJ2-3; 11 bases are a match to TRBD1. V dropped 6 bases and J dropped 5; count of bases not matched to a gene: 7. Germline CDR1 reads MNHEY; CDR2 reads SVGAGI. This CDR3 comprises 15 residues.

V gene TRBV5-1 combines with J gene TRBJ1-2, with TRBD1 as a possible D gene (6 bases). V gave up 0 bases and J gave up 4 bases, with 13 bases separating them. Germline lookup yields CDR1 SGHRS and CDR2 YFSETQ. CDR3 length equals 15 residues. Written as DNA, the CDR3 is TGCGCCAGCAGCTTGGGGGGGCATGGAGGCTATGGCTACACCTTC. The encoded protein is CASSLGGHGGYGYTF.

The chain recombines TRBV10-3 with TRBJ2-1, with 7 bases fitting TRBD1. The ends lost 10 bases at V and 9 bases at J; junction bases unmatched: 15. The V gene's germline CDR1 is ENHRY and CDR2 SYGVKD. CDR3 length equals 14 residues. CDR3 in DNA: TGTGCCACCATGGAAGGGGGCGGCCGGGGTGAGCAGTTCTTC. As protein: CATMEGGGRGEQFF.

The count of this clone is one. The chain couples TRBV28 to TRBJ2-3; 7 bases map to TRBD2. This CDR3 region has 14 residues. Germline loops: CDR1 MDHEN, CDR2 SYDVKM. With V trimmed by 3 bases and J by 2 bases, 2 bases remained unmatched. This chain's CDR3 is CASSFLAATDTQYF. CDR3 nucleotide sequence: TGTGCCAGCAGTTTCCTAGCGGCCACAGATACGCAGTATTTT.

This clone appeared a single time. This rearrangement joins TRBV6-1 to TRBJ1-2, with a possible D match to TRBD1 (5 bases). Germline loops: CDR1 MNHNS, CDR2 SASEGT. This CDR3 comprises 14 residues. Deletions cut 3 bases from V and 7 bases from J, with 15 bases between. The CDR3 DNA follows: TGTGCCAGCAGTGATTCGGCGGGACTTCGTGGCTACACCTTC. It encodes CASSDSAGLRGYTF.

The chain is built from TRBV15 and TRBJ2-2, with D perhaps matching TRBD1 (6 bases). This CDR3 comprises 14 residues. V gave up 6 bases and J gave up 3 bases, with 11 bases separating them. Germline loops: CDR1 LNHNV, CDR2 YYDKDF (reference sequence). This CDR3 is CATRQGIDTGELFF. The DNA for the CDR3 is TGTGCCACCAGACAGGGAATAGACACCGGGGAGCTGTTTTTT.

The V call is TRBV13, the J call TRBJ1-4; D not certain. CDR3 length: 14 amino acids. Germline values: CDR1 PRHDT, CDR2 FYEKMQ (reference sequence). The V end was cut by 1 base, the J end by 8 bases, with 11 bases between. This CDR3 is CASSLDGGGEKLFF. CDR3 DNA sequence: TGTGCCAGCAGCTTAGACGGAGGTGGGGAAAAACTGTTTTTT.

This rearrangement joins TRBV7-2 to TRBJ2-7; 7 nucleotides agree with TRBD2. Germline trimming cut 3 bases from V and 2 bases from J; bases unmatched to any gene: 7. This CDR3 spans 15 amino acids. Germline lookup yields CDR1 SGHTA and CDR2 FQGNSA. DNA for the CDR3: TGTGCCAGCAGCTTGTGGAGCGGGGAAACCTACGAGCAGTACTTC. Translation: CASSLWSGETYEQYF.

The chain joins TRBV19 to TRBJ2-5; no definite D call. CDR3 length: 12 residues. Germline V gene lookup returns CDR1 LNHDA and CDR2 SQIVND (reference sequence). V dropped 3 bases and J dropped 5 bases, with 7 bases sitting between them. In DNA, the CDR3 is TGTGCCAGTAGTATCGGGTTGGAGACCCAGTACTTC. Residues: CASSIGLETQYF.

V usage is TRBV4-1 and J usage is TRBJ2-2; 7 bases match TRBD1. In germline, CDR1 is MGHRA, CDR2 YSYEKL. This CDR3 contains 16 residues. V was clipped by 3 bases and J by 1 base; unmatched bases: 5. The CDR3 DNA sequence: TGCGCCAGCAGCCACGGGCGACAGGGGAACACCGGGGAGCTGTTTTTT. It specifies CASSHGRQGNTGELFF.

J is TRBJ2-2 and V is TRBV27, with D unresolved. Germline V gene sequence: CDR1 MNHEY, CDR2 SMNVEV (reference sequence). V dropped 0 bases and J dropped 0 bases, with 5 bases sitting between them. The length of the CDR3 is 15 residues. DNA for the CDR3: TGTGCCAGCAGTTTATCGTTCGCGAACACCGGGGAGCTGTTTTTT. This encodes CASSLSFANTGELFF.

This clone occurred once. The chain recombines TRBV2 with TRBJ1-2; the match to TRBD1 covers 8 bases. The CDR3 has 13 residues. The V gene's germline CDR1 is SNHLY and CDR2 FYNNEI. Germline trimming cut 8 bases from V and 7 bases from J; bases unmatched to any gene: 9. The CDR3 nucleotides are TGTGCCAGCCATAAACAGGGGGACAGTGGCTACACCTTC. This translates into CASHKQGDSGYTF.

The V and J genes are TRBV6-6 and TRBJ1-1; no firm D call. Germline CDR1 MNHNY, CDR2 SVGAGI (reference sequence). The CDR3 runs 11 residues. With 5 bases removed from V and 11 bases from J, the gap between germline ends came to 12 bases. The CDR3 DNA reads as TGTGCCAGCAGTAGCCGGGTTGAGGCTTTCTTT. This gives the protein CASSSRVEAFF.

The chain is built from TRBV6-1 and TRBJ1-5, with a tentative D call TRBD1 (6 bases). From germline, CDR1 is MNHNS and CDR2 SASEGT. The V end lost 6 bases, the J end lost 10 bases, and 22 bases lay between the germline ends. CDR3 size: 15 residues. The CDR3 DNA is TGTGCCAGCAGACAGGGTAGGGGTATTGGCGGCCCCCAGCATTTT. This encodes CASRQGRGIGGPQHF.